This TCR beta chain was identified in a study of response to subunit inactivated influenza vaccine. Regarding the study as a whole: The authors suggested that few new T cells are recruited per seasonal influenza vaccination.

This clonotype occurred a few times. The antigen is undetermined. TCRdb reprocessed the RT-PCR reads via MiXCR and lists one record per CDR3 protein. The top ten hold less than 9% of the sample, which has about 650,000 distinct CDR3 sequences, 14% seen once. The CDR3 sequence is 15 residues long. Trimming removed 5 bases from V and 0 bases from J, with 11 bases in between. Germline loops: CDR1 SGHTA, CDR2 FQGNSA. The receptor was isolated from a man aged 45-65 years who received an inactivated influenza vaccine. The J gene is TRBJ1-5, the V gene TRBV7-2, with no clear D. The starting material was PBMCs from blood, obtained about 14 days before vaccination. The chain's CDR3 is CASSLIGNSNQPQHF. CDR3 coding DNA: TGTGCCAGCAGCCTCATTGGTAATAGCAATCAGCCCCAGCATTTT.